These 20 T cell receptor beta chains were all obtained from the same sample, sequenced in a study of blood T cells in healthy people across ages (dated by TCRdb to between 2014 and 2016). Library preparation used 5' RACE. The instrument given in TCRdb is Illumina HiSeq 2500. A second PCR of about 6 to 11 cycles was run with a J-beta primer mix and a sample-barcoded 5' primer. TCRdb reprocessed the public reads (quality trimming at Q25 with fastp, clone calling with MiXCR) and kept in-frame beta chains. Rows matching on CDR3 protein sequence are summarized as one entry with the most common DNA and genes. The sample records 500,000 to 600,000 distinct CDR3 sequences, roughly a quarter of which are singletons. In total, the top ten clones hold 15% to 20% of the sample. Sequenced material: blood. All receptors come from a woman in her seventies in good health.

The J gene is TRBJ2-7, the V gene TRBV29-1; D possibly corresponds to TRBD2 (5 bases). The germline CDR1 and CDR2 sequences are SQVTM and ANQGSEA. This CDR3 has 11 residues. Between the trimmed V and J ends, which lost 7 bases and 3 bases, there was a span of 10 bases. The CDR3 DNA follows: TGCAGCGCCGGGATAGACTACGAGCAGTACTTC. Protein: CSAGIDYEQYF.

V is TRBV6-6 and J is TRBJ2-1; 8 nucleotides match TRBD2. Germline values: CDR1 MNHNY, CDR2 SVGAGI (reference sequence). V trimming: 5 bases; J trimming: 8 bases; junction bases outside the gene matches: 8. The length of the CDR3 is 14 residues. DNA for the CDR3: TGTGCCAGCAGTCGCGCCGGGGGGGTGGATGAGCAGTTCTTC. Encoded protein: CASSRAGGVDEQFF.

The chain uses TRBV6-5 and TRBJ1-6; 8 nucleotides match TRBD1. The CDR3 consists of 16 residues. With 0 bases clipped from V and 7 bases from J, the junction kept 5 bases outside the gene matches. Germline CDR1 reads MNHEY; CDR2 reads SVGAGI. This CDR3 reads CASSYSLDRVNSPLHF. In nucleotides, the CDR3 is TGTGCCAGCAGTTACTCCCTGGACAGGGTAAATTCACCCCTCCACTTT.

This clonotype was counted a few times. The V call is TRBV28, the J call TRBJ1-5, with D perhaps matching TRBD1 (5 bases). CDR3 size: 15 residues. The ends were cut back, 4 bases at V and 1 base at J, with 11 bases in the middle. CDR1 is MDHEN, CDR2 SYDVKM, per germline. CDR3 region: CASSSRDGSNQPQHF. In DNA, the CDR3 is TGTGCCAGCAGTTCCCGGGACGGAAGCAATCAGCCCCAGCATTTT.

This clonotype was counted between two and nine times. In DNA form, the CDR3 reads TGTGCCAGCAGTCACCCAGGCCTTTATGGCTACACCTTC. The encoded protein is CASSHPGLYGYTF. V and J are TRBV13 and TRBJ1-2, with D unresolved. Germline assignment: CDR1 PRHDT and CDR2 FYEKMQ (reference sequence). This CDR3 is 13 amino acids long. Trimming removed 6 bases from V and 5 bases from J, with 13 bases in between.

V and J are TRBV7-9 and TRBJ2-1; D not certain. From germline, CDR1 is SEHNR and CDR2 FQNEAQ (reference sequence). The CDR3 runs to 11 residues. Trimming pared 5 bases from V and 10 bases from J, leaving 9 bases between. This CDR3 reads CASSLTREQFF. The CDR3 DNA is TGTGCCAGCAGCCTGACTCGCGAGCAGTTCTTC.

In this sample, this clonotype turned up a few times. This sequence joins TRBV6-2 or TRBV6-3 and TRBJ2-7; D unresolved. Per germline, CDR1 MNHEY and CDR2 SVGEGT. The CDR3 runs to 13 residues. V lost 6 bases and J lost 0, with 9 bases in between. The CDR3 nucleotides read TGTGCCAGCAGACCCGACAACTCCTACGAGCAGTACTTC. Protein sequence: CASRPDNSYEQYF.

This clonotype was seen a handful of times. The rearrangement joins TRBV7-6 to TRBJ2-5; D might be TRBD1 or TRBD2, each matching 5 bases. V was shortened by 1 base and J by 5 bases, with 14 bases between the two germline ends. CDR3 length: 15 amino acids. Germline V gene sequence: CDR1 SGHVS, CDR2 FNYEAQ. The CDR3, as DNA: TGTGCCAGCAGCTTAGGGGCAGGGAGCCCTGAGACCCAGTACTTC. Its protein is CASSLGAGSPETQYF.

The chain couples TRBV6-5 to TRBJ2-6, with D hard to call. Trimming took off 4 bases at V and 0 bases at J, with 10 bases between the two ends. The CDR3 loop spans 16 amino acids. In germline, CDR1 is MNHEY, CDR2 SVGAGI. Written as DNA, the CDR3 is TGTGCCAGCAGTTCTACCTGGGGCTCTGGGGCCAACGTCCTGACTTTC. This codes for CASSSTWGSGANVLTF.

This chain connects TRBV7-9 to TRBJ1-3; D is uncertain. The CDR3 sequence is 15 residues long. Germline V CDR1 and CDR2: SEHNR, FQNEAQ (reference sequence). Between the trimmed V and J ends, which lost 7 bases and 3 bases, there was a span of 16 bases. For the CDR3, the DNA is TGTGCCAGCAATCTAGCGGGAGGTCGTGGAAACACCATATATTTT. It encodes CASNLAGGRGNTIYF.

This clonotype was found a few times. The rearrangement joins TRBV3-1 to TRBJ1-2; D may be TRBD1 (6 bases). The CDR3 is 14 residues long. Between the trimmed V and J ends, which lost 1 base and 3 bases, there was a span of 9 bases. The germline V gene has CDR1 LGHDT and CDR2 YNNKEL (reference sequence). CDR3 sequence: CASSQVRTDYGYTF. CDR3 bases: TGTGCCAGCAGCCAAGTAAGGACAGACTATGGCTACACCTTC.

The rearrangement uses TRBV20-1 and TRBJ2-5; TRBD2 matches at 11 bases. The germline V gene has CDR1 DFQATT and CDR2 SNEGSKA (reference sequence). The CDR3 has 15 residues. The V and J ends lost 6 bases and 5 bases, in that order; junction bases with no gene match: 11. CDR3: CSAPLAGGLKETQYF. CDR3 coding DNA: TGCAGTGCCCCCCTAGCGGGGGGTTTAAAGGAGACCCAGTACTTC.

This clonotype was detected only once. The chain couples TRBV9 to TRBJ2-3, with 10 bases aligning to TRBD1. Looked up from germline, CDR1 is SGDLS and CDR2 is YYNGEE. Unmatched junction bases numbered 6, after V lost 7 bases and J lost 7 bases. This CDR3 is 13 amino acids long. The CDR3 sequence: CASERTGGNTQYF. The CDR3 DNA sequence: TGTGCCAGCGAGAGGACAGGGGGAAATACGCAGTATTTT.

This chain joins TRBV18 and TRBJ1-1, with D uncertain. The CDR3 loop spans 13 amino acids. In germline, CDR1 is KGHSH, CDR2 LQKENI. With 10 bases removed from V and 6 bases from J, the gap between germline ends came to 18 bases. The CDR3 DNA is TGTGCCACCATTGATGGGCGGAGCGCTGAAGCTTTCTTT. It codes for CATIDGRSAEAFF.

This clonotype was found a few times. V gene TRBV20-1 combines with J gene TRBJ2-1; the match to TRBD1 covers 10 bases. Germline CDR1 is DFQATT and CDR2 is SNEGSKA (reference sequence). This CDR3 is 14 amino acids long. The trim removed 2 bases at V and 7 bases at J, leaving 5 bases unmatched. The CDR3 here is CSARRTGGGNEQFF. The CDR3 DNA is TGCAGTGCTAGACGGACAGGGGGAGGGAATGAGCAGTTCTTC.

The chain combines TRBV6-2 or TRBV6-3 with TRBJ2-7, with D perhaps TRBD2 (6 bases). Trimming removed 0 bases at V and 0 bases at J, with 9 bases between. Germline CDR1 reads MNHEY; CDR2 reads SVGEGT. The CDR3 runs to 15 residues. The CDR3 DNA sequence: TGTGCCAGCAGTTACTCGACTAGAGCCTCCTACGAGCAGTACTTC. It translates to CASSYSTRASYEQYF.

This clonotype was observed a few times. For the CDR3, the DNA is TGTGCCAGCAGCCCCGTTGAAGGCAATGAGCAGTTCTTC. It translates to CASSPVEGNEQFF. This chain uses TRBV6-5 with TRBJ2-1; no definite D call. V was clipped by 6 bases and J by 6 bases, with 12 bases between them. Looked up from germline, CDR1 is MNHEY and CDR2 is SVGAGI. The CDR3 is 13 residues long.

The chain recombines TRBV12-3 or TRBV12-4 with TRBJ2-1; unclear D gene. The germline V and J ends were trimmed by 4 bases and 9 bases, with 10 bases remaining between them. The CDR3 consists of 12 residues. CDR3 bases: TGTGCCAGCAGTTCGGGTGTAGGTGAGCAGTTCTTC. Its protein product is CASSSGVGEQFF.

The CDR3 sequence is CASSLALGNQPQHF. The CDR3 DNA reads as TGTGCCAGCAGCTTGGCTCTCGGTAATCAGCCCCAGCATTTT. The rearrangement joins TRBV7-9 to TRBJ1-5, with D uncertain. Looked up from germline, CDR1 is SEHNR and CDR2 is FQNEAQ (reference sequence). The length of the CDR3 is 14 residues. Trimming removed 3 bases from V and 4 bases from J, with 10 bases in between.

This clonotype was found a few times. One end of the junction fails to match germline, which may point to a read error. CDR3 residues: CASNQEGRQGVLLTSTDTQYF. CDR3 DNA sequence: TGCGCCAGCAACCAAGAAGGAAGGCAGGGGGTTCTCCTTACTAGCACAGATACGCAGTATTTT. The chain couples TRBV4-1 to TRBJ2-3, with TRBD1 identical over 7 bases. The germline gives CDR1 MGHRA, CDR2 YSYEKL. CDR3 length equals 21 residues.